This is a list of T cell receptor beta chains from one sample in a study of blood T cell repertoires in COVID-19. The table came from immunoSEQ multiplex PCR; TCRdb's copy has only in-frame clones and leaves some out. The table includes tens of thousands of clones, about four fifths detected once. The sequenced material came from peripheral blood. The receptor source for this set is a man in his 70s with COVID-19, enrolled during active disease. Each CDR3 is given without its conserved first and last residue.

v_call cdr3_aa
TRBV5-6 ASQKRSGNYGYT
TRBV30 AWTKGDRETQY
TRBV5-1 ASRNRGGEQY
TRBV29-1 SVEDKYTGRH
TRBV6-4 ASSDSWQGGSPLH
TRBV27 ASSKQGTTEAF
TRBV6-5 ASRTPWGGQEQF
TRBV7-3 ASSLNHQGADGYT
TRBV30 AWTQVNMNTEAF
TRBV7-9 ASSLGTRGSGNTIY
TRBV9 ASSEGSGSNQPQH
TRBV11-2 ASSLESTLRPKTQY
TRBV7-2 ASSPIRGQGANTIY